This T cell receptor (beta chain) was recovered during a study of cytomegalovirus exposure and HLA in healthy donors. Study outcomes and limitations: 87-base-pair reads could not separate some V segments, including TRBV6-2 and TRBV6-3. Prior analysis indicated that the majority of TCR beta V segments exhibited productivity approximately 90% or approximately 30% of the time. Follow-up analysis seemed to connect common viral pathogens with several of the most significant clusters identified. Likely technical artifact: a cluster of highly shared sequence variants.

Primers for the PCR totalled 60 Vbeta and 13 Jbeta. The repertoire was sequenced with immunoSEQ multiplex PCR; TCRdb's copy has only in-frame clones and lacks some. The table has about 140,000 clones, 80% seen once. CDR1 SGHTA and CDR2 FQGTGA come from the germline V gene. V gave up 1 base and J gave up 0 bases, with 10 bases separating them. The CDR3 covers 17 residues. About this clone itself: What it binds is unknown.

This receptor was identified in a man aged 45-65 years in good health and CMV-seronegative. The sequenced sample was PBMCs. The chain links TRBV7-3 to TRBJ2-6, with D tentatively TRBD1 (5 bases). In DNA form, the CDR3 reads TGTGCCAGCAGCTTAATTAGTACAGGCTCTGGGGCCAACGTCCTGACTTTC. As protein: CASSLISTGSGANVLTF.